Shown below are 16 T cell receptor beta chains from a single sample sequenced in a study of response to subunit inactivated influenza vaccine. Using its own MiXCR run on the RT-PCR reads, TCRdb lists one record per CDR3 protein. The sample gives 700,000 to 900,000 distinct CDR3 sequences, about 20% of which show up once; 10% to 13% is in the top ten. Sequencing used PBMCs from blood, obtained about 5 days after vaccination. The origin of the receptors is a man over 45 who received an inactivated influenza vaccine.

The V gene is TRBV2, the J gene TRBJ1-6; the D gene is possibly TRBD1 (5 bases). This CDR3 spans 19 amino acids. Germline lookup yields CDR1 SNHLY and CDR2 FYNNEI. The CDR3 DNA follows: TGTACCTTCTGTTTAGCGGGTATGACAGCAGGCGCCTATAATTCACCCCTCCACTTT. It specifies CTFCLAGMTAGAYNSPLHF.

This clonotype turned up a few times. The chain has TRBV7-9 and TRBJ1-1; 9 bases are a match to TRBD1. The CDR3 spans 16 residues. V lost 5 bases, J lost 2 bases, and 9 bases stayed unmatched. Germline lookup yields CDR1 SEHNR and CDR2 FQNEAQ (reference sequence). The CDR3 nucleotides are TGTGCCAGCAGCCAACAAACGGGACAGGGAAACACTGAAGCTTTCTTT. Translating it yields CASSQQTGQGNTEAFF.

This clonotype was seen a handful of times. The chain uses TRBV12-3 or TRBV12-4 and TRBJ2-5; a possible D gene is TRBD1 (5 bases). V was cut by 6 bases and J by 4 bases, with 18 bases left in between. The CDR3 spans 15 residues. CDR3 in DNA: TGTGCCAGCAGCACCACAGGCTCCACGGGAGAGACCCAGTACTTC. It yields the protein CASSTTGSTGETQYF.

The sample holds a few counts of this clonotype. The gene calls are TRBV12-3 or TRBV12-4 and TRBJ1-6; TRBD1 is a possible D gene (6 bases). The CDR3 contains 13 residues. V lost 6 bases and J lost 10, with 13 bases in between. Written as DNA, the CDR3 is TGTGCCAGCAGAGGGACACAGTTATCACCCCTCCACTTT. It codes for CASRGTQLSPLHF.

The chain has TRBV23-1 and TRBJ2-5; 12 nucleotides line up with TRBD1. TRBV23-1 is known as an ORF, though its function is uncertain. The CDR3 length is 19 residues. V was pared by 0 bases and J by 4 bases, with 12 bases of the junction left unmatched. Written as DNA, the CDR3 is TGCGCCAGCAGTCAATCGAGGGACAGGGGGCGGCTTGTAGTAGAGACCCAGTACTTC. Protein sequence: CASSQSRDRGRLVVETQYF.

CDR3 sequence: CASSLWPGSPNEQFF. In DNA form, the CDR3 reads TGTGCCAGCAGCTTATGGCCTGGGTCCCCCAATGAGCAGTTCTTC. J is TRBJ2-1 and V is TRBV7-2, with D uncertain. The germline gives CDR1 SGHTA, CDR2 FQGNSA. CDR3 size: 15 residues. Trimming removed 2 bases from V and 6 bases from J, with 14 bases in between.

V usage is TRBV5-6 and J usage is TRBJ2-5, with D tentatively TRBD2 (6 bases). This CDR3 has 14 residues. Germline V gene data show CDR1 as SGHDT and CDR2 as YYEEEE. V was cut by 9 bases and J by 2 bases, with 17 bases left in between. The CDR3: CATNLGGGQETQYF. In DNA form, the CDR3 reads TGTGCCACCAACCTGGGAGGCGGACAAGAGACCCAGTACTTC.

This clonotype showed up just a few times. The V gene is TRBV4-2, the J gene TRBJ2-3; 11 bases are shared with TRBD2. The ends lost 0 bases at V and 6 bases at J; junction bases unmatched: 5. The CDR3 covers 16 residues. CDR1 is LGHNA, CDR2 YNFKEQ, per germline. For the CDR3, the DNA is TGTGCCAGCAGCCAAGATACGTTAGCGGGAGGGGATACGCAGTATTTT. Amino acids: CASSQDTLAGGDTQYF.

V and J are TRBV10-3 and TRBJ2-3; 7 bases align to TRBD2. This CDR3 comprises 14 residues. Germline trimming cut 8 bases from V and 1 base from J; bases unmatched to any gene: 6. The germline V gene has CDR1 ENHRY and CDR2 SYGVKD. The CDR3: CAIQGRERTDTQYF. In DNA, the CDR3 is TGTGCCATCCAAGGGCGGGAGCGCACAGATACGCAGTATTTT.

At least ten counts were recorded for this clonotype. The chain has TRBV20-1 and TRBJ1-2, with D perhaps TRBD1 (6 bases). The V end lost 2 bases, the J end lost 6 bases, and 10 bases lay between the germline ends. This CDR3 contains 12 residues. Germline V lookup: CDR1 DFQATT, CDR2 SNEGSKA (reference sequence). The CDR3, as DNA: TGCAGTGCTAGACCACAGGGTGATGGCTACACCTTC. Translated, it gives CSARPQGDGYTF.

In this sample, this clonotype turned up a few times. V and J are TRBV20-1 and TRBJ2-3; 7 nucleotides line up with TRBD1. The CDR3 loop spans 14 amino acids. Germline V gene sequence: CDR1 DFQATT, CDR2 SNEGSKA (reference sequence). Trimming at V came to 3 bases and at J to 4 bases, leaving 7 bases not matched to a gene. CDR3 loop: CSARQQGKADTQYF. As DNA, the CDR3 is TGCAGTGCTAGGCAACAGGGGAAGGCAGATACGCAGTATTTT.

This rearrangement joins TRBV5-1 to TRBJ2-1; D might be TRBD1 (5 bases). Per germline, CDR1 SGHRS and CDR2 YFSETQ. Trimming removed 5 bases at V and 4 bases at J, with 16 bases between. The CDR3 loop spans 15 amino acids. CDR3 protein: CASRTIGAEYNEQFF. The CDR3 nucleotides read TGCGCCAGCAGGACCATAGGGGCAGAATACAATGAGCAGTTCTTC.

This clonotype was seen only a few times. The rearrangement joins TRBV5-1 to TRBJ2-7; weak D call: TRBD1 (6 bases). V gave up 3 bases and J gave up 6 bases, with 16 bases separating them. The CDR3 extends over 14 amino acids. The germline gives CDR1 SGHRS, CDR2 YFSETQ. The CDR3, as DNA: TGCGCCAGCAGCTGGCGCAGGGGCTCGGGCGAGCAGTACTTC. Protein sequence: CASSWRRGSGEQYF. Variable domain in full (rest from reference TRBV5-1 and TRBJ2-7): KAGVTQTPRYLIKTRGQQVTLSCSPISGHRSVSWYQQTPGQGLQFLFEYFSETQRNKGNFPGRFSGRQFSNSRSEMNVSTLELGDSALYLCASSWRRGSGEQYFGPGTRLTVT.

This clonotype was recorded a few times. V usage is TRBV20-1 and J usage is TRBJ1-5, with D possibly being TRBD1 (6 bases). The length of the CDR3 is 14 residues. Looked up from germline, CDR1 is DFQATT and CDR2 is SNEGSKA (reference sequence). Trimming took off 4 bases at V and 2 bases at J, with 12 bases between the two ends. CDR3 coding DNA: TGCAGTGCTACAGCAGGGGATCGCAATCAGCCCCAGCATTTT. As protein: CSATAGDRNQPQHF.

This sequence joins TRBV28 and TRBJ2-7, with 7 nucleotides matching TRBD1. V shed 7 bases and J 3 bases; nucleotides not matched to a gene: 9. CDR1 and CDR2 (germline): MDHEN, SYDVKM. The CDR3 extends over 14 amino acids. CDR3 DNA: TGTGCCAGCAAACTACAGGGGAGAATCTACGAGCAGTACTTC. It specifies CASKLQGRIYEQYF. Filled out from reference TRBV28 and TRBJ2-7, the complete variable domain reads DVKVTQSSRYLVKRTGEKVFLECVQDMDHENMFWYRQDPGLGLRLIYFSYDVKMKEKGDIPEGYSVSREKKERFSLILESASTNQTSMYLCASKLQGRIYEQYFGPGTRLTVT.

The DNA of the CDR3 is TGTGCCAGCAGTTTATTTTCAGGGGATGGCTACACCTTC. Translation gives CASSLFSGDGYTF. This chain joins TRBV12-3 or TRBV12-4 and TRBJ1-2; the D gene is possibly TRBD1 (6 bases). The CDR3 extends over 13 amino acids. Trimming took 2 bases from V and 6 from J, leaving 10 bases between them.